The text below deals with one T cell receptor beta chain. Original processing methods: Nucleated cell counts were estimated from reference gene primer amplification. Assay: immunoSEQ multiplex PCR; the TCRdb copy retains only in-frame clones and omits some. V, J and clone size were drawn from that table, and D and trimming were deduced from the DNA. The sample has almost 300,000 clones, around 92% seen once. This entry belongs to a study of blood T cell repertoires in COVID-19. Study details: Samples of COVID-19 (acute and convalescent) were obtained from the United States, Italy and Spain.

Germline V gives CDR1 SNHLY, CDR2 FYNNEI. V lost 2 bases and J lost 3; bases outside the gene matches: 1. This CDR3 comprises 14 residues. In Seattle, patients joined the study during active infection and were tracked longitudinally. Sequenced material: peripheral blood. The chain joins TRBV2 to TRBJ1-3; the match to TRBD1 covers 7 bases. This TCR was sampled from a woman aged 25 to 45 with COVID-19, enrolled during active disease. In nucleotides, the CDR3 is TGTGCCAGCAGTGAACAGGGGGTTGGAAACACCATATATTTT. Translated, it gives CASSEQGVGNTIYF.